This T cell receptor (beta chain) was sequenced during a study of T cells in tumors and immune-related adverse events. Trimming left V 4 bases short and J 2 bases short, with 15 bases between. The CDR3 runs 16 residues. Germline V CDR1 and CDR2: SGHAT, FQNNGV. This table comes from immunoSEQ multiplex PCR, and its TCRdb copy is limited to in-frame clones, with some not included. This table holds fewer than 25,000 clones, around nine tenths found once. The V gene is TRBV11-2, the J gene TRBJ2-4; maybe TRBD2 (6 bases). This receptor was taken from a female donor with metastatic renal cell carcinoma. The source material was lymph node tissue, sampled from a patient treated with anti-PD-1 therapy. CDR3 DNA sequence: TGTGCCAGCAGCTCTGGGGGAGGCAAATCCAAAAACATTCAGTACTTC. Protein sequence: CASSSGGGKSKNIQYF.